This is a list of T cell receptor beta chains from one sample in a study of cytomegalovirus exposure and HLA in healthy donors. Clones were sequenced by immunoSEQ multiplex PCR, and TCRdb holds only the in-frame ones, with some missing. The repertoire holds 120,000 to 150,000 clones, with approximately 79% as singletons. Specimen: PBMCs. Receptor source: a woman in her thirties in good health and CMV-seronegative. The CDR3 runs from the conserved cysteine through the conserved F or W. D genes are given only for firm matches. Size is omitted from some rows. Given values are once, few, many or a class for expanded clones.

CASSLTLGGAGELFF | TGTGCCAGCAGCTTGACGCTTGGGGGCGCCGGGGAGCTGTTTTTT | NA | few | TRBV5-4 | 15 | TRBJ2-2
CASSGGAGNTEAFF | TGTGCCAGCTCGGGGGGGGCTGGGAACACTGAAGCTTTCTTT | NA | NA | TRBV6-1 | 14 | TRBJ1-1
CASSSGISSYNEQFF | TGTGCCAGCAGTTCGGGGATTAGCTCCTACAATGAGCAGTTCTTC | NA | NA | TRBV11-2 | 15 | TRBJ2-1
CASSSQGAGNTGELFF | TGTGCCAGCAGCTCACAGGGGGCGGGGAACACCGGGGAGCTGTTTTTT | TRBD1 | NA | TRBV11-3 | 16 | TRBJ2-2
CASSLWGLEAFF | TGTGCCAGCAGTTTGTGGGGGCTTGAAGCTTTCTTT | NA | NA | TRBV5-6 | 12 | TRBJ1-1
CASSLTGQDNSPLHF | TGTGCCAGCAGCTTAACCGGACAGGATAATTCACCCCTCCACTTT | TRBD1 | NA | TRBV7-2 | 15 | TRBJ1-6
CASSVAGQSQETQYF | TGTGCCAGCAGCGTAGCTGGGCAGTCCCAAGAGACCCAGTACTTC | NA | NA | TRBV9 | 15 | TRBJ2-5
CASSLSNRGLAGGRGETQYF | TGTGCCAGCAGTTTATCGAACAGGGGACTAGCGGGGGGCCGTGGAGAGACCCAGTACTTC | TRBD2 | few | TRBV27 | 20 | TRBJ2-5
CASSPDRGYNEQFF | TGTGCCAGCAGCCCTGACAGGGGATACAATGAGCAGTTCTTC | TRBD1 | NA | TRBV5-8 | 14 | TRBJ2-1
CASKRGSIEPHSGANVLTF | TGTGCCAGCAAGCGGGGCAGCATCGAACCTCACTCTGGGGCCAACGTCCTGACTTTC | TRBD2 | NA | TRBV2 | 19 | TRBJ2-6
CASRLGTGGRYEQYF | TGTGCCAGCAGGTTAGGGACAGGGGGCAGGTACGAGCAGTACTTC | TRBD1 | few | TRBV25-1 | 15 | TRBJ2-7
CASSLVGRGLNTEAFF | TGTGCCAGCAGCTTGGTGGGGAGGGGACTTAACACTGAAGCTTTCTTT | NA | NA | TRBV5-6 | 16 | TRBJ1-1
CASSFGQGLYRLSTDTQYF | TGCGCCAGCAGCTTCGGTCAGGGACTATACCGCCTTAGCACAGATACGCAGTATTTT | TRBD2 | NA | TRBV5-1 | 19 | TRBJ2-3